These T cell receptor beta chains were read from a single sample in a study of blood T cells in healthy people across ages. In TCRdb, the 5' RACE reads were re-called with MiXCR into one record per CDR3 protein. The sample lists hundreds of thousands of distinct CDR3 sequences; under 40% were seen once. Sample: blood. The origin of the receptors is a man between 18 and 29 years old in good health. CDR3s include the opening cysteine and the closing phenylalanine or tryptophan. Size is omitted from some rows. Given values are once, few, many or a class for expanded clones.

14,TRBJ2-1,TRBV20-1,NA,CSADRGSSYNEQFF
16,TRBJ1-4,TRBV14,NA,CASSNRGSPASEKLFF
13,TRBJ2-3,TRBV12-3/TRBV12-4,many,CASRLDSADTQYF
16,TRBJ1-1,TRBV5-1,few,CASSFGQPRGNTEAFF
15,TRBJ2-1,TRBV12-3/TRBV12-4,NA,CTSSLDRGSYNEQFF
13,TRBJ2-4,TRBV28,few,CASSLGELNIQYF
16,TRBJ2-3,TRBV18,NA,CASSPDSTSPTDTQYF
13,TRBJ2-1,TRBV5-1,NA,CASSLRVADEQFF
15,TRBJ1-2,TRBV7-8,few,CASSRSQGAGYGYTF
11,TRBJ2-1,TRBV6-2/TRBV6-3,few,CAARGDYEQFF
13,TRBJ1-5,TRBV25-1,few,CASSEWDRGTQHF
16,TRBJ2-2,TRBV5-1,NA,CASSSTGGSYTGELFF
11,TRBJ2-1,TRBV29-1,NA,CSIVMSWGAYF
13,TRBJ1-1,TRBV20-1,NA,CSASFGRKTEAFF
15,TRBJ1-4,TRBV15,NA,CATSSLGQGAEKLFF
16,TRBJ1-2,TRBV5-1,NA,CASSSRAVGPNYGYTF
15,TRBJ2-2,TRBV12-3/TRBV12-4,few,CASSLGAIGPGELFF
14,TRBJ1-5,TRBV7-2,few,CASSLVGDNQPQHF
13,NA,TRBV20-1,NA,CSAAYSGPYEQYF
15,TRBJ1-1,TRBV29-1,NA,CSVEHYQGSNTEAFF
12,TRBJ1-5,TRBV20-1,NA,CSARDGAQPQHF
15,TRBJ2-7,TRBV20-1,NA,CSARDYKSGSYEQYF
14,TRBJ2-2,TRBV6-5,NA,CASSISENTGELFF
14,TRBJ2-1,TRBV12-3/TRBV12-4,few,CASNRKGAGNEQFF
12,TRBJ1-5,TRBV12-3/TRBV12-4,many,CASTQGNQPQHF
14,TRBJ2-3,TRBV6-2/TRBV6-3,NA,CASSLSRYTDTQYF
14,TRBJ2-5,TRBV7-9,few,CASSSYTSEETQYF
14,TRBJ1-4,TRBV4-3,many,CASSQGTANEKLFF
16,TRBJ2-7,TRBV24-1,NA,CATSDLGGEVPYEQYF
16,TRBJ1-6,TRBV20-1,NA,CSAIGGGTGHNSPLHF
14,TRBJ2-2,TRBV12-3/TRBV12-4,few,CASSKGTDTGELFF
14,TRBJ2-2,TRBV20-1,NA,CSAATGTANGELFF